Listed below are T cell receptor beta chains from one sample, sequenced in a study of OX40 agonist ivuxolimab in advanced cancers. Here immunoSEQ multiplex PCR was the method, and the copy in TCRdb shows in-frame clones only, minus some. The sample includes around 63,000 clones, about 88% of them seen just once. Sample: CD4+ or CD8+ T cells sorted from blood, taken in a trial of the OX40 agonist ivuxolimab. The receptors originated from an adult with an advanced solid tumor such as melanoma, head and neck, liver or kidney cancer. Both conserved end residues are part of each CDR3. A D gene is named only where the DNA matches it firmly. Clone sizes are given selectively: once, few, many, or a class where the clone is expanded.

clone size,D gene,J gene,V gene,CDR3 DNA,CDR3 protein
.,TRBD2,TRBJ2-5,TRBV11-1,TGTGCCAGCAGCTTAGCGCGGACTAGCGGGAGCAGGTACCAAGAGACCCAGTACTTC,CASSLARTSGSRYQETQYF
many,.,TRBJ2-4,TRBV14,TGTGCCAGCAGCCAATCGGGCCAAAACATTCAGTACTTC,CASSQSGQNIQYF
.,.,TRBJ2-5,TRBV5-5,TGTGCCAGCAGCTTGGAGGGGGGAACGATCAAGACCCAGTACTTC,CASSLEGGTIKTQYF
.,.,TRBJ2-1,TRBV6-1,TGTGCCAGCAGTCCGCAGGGTCCGATCACCCAGCAGTTCTTC,CASSPQGPITQQFF
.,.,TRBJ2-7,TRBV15,TGTGCCACCAGCAGGGGGCGATGGGGAGGTGGAGGCGAGCAGTACTTC,CATSRGRWGGGGEQYF
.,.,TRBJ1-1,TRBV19,TGTGCCAGTAGTACTAGATGGAGGGGAAGACGAACTGAAGCTTTCTTT,CASSTRWRGRRTEAFF
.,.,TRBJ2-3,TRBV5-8,TGTGCCAGCAGCTTGTATCGGGGGTTGAGAGATACGCAGTATTTT,CASSLYRGLRDTQYF
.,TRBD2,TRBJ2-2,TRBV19,TGTGCCAGTAGTAAAACTGCGGGGGGTGGCACCGGGGAGCTGTTTTTT,CASSKTAGGGTGELFF
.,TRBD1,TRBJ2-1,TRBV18,TGTGCCAGCTCACACGACAGGGGATCCTACAATGAGCAGTTCTTC,CASSHDRGSYNEQFF
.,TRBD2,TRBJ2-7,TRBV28,TGTGCCAGCGGCGTAGCGGGAGTACCCTACGAGCAGTACTTC,CASGVAGVPYEQYF
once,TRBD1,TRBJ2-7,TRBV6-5,TGTGCCAGCAGTTACGCAAAGGGACAGGGCTACGAGCAGTACTTC,CASSYAKGQGYEQYF
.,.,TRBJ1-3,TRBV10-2,TGCGCCAGCAGTGTACCCGAGCCGAGCTCTGGAAACACCATATATTTT,CASSVPEPSSGNTIYF
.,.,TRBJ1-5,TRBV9,TGTGCCAGCAGCGTAGAGGCAGGGATTGGTCAGCCCCAGCATTTT,CASSVEAGIGQPQHF
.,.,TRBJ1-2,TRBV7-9,TGTGCCAGCAGCTTAGCCGGCGAGTCGGGGGACTATGGCTACACCTTC,CASSLAGESGDYGYTF
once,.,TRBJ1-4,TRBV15,TGTGCCACTGGGGACTTTCAGCGGGAAAAACTGTTTTTT,CATGDFQREKLFF
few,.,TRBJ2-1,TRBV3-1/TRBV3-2,TGTGCCAGGAAAGGGTGGTTCTTC,CARKGWFF
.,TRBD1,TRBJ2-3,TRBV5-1,TGCGCCAGCAGCTTGCTAAACAGGGGTCCAGATACGCAGTATTTT,CASSLLNRGPDTQYF
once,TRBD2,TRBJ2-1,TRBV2,TGTGCCACCTGGCGGGGGAGCTCCTACAATGAGCAGTTCTTC,CATWRGSSYNEQFF
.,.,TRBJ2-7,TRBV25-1,TGTGCCAGCAGTGAATTCTTAGCGGCCAAGGCACAGTACTTC,CASSEFLAAKAQYF
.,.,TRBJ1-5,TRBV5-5,TGTGCCAGCAGTCTGGACACTTTCAATCAGCCCCAGCATTTT,CASSLDTFNQPQHF
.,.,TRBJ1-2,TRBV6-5,TGTGCCAGCAGTTACTCGAGTACTCAGTCCTTTGGCTACACCTTC,CASSYSSTQSFGYTF
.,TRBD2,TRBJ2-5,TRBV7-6,TGTGCCAGCAGTCTTAATAGCGGGACCCAAGAGACCCAGTACTTC,CASSLNSGTQETQYF
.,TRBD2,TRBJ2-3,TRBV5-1,TGCGCCAGCAGCTTGGCAATGACTAGCGGGATTAGCACAGATACGCAGTATTTT,CASSLAMTSGISTDTQYF
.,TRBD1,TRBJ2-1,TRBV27,TGTGCCAGCAGTCCATCCCCGGGACAGGGCCACAATGAGCAGTTCTTC,CASSPSPGQGHNEQFF
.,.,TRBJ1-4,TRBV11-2,TGTGCCAGCAGCCCCGGACAGAGCTTTCTTGGGGGAAATGAAAAACTGTTTTTT,CASSPGQSFLGGNEKLFF
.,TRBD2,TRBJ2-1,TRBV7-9,TGTGCCAGCAGTCTACGGACTAGCGAGAACAATGAGCAGTTCTTC,CASSLRTSENNEQFF
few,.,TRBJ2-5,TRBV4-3,TGCGCCAGCAGCCAAGGTCGAGGGGGAGGAGAGACCCAGTACTTC,CASSQGRGGGETQYF
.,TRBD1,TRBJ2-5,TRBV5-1,TGCGCCAGCAGCTTGGCCTCCGGGACAGTCCAAGAGACCCAGTACTTC,CASSLASGTVQETQYF
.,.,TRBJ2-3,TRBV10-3,TGTGCCATCAGGGGGGGCGGACCGATAAACACAGATACGCAGTATTTT,CAIRGGGPINTDTQYF
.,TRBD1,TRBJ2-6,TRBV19,TGTGCCAGTAGTTCGGACAGGCTAAGCTCTGGGGCCAACGTCCTGACTTTC,CASSSDRLSSGANVLTF
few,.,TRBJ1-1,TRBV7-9,TGTGCCAGCAGCTTAGACGGGGGAACTGAAGCTTTCTTT,CASSLDGGTEAFF
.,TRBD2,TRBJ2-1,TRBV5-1,TGCGCCAGCAGCTTGGGTCTAGCGGGAGCAGATGAGCAGTTCTTC,CASSLGLAGADEQFF
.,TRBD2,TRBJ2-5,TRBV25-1,TGTGCCAGCAGCCCAGCGGGGGGGGGCCTTGGGGAGACCCAGTACTTC,CASSPAGGGLGETQYF
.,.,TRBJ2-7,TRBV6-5,TGTGCCAGCAGTTACTCCGGGACCTTAACCAACTACGAGCAGTACTTC,CASSYSGTLTNYEQYF
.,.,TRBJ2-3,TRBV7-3,TGTGCCAGCAGTCAAGGCAGTACGGGGCCCACAGATACGCAGTATTTT,CASSQGSTGPTDTQYF
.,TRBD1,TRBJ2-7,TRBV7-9,TGTGCCAGCAGCGTCCGACAGGGGGGCGAGCAGTACTTC,CASSVRQGGEQYF
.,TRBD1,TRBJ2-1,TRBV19,TGTGCCAGTAGTATCCAGGGGGCAAACAATGAGCAGTTCTTC,CASSIQGANNEQFF
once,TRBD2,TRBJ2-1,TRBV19,TGTGCCAGTAGTATTAGGGGACTAGCGGGAGTAACCTCCTACAATGAGCAGTTCTTC,CASSIRGLAGVTSYNEQFF
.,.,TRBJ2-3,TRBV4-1,TGCGCCAGCAGCCAAGTCGGCAGACAGACCACAGATACGCAGTATTTT,CASSQVGRQTTDTQYF
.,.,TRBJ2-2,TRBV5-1,TGCGCCAGCAGCTTGTGGAGGAACACCGGGGAGCTGTTTTTT,CASSLWRNTGELFF
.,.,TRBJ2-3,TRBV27,TGTGCCAGCAGTTTCTTGGGCAGGACTAGCACAGATACGCAGTATTTT,CASSFLGRTSTDTQYF
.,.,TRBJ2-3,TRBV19,TGTGCCAGTAGTATAGCGGGAGCCTCCACAGATACGCAGTATTTT,CASSIAGASTDTQYF
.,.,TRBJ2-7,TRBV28,TGTGCCAGCATTGGGGGGCGGTACGAGCAGTACTTC,CASIGGRYEQYF
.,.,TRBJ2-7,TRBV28,TGTGCCAGCAGTACCCCTGGCTTCAGAACCTACGAGCAGTACTTC,CASSTPGFRTYEQYF
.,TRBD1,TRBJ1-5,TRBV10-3,TGTGCCATCAGGGGAACAGGGGAAACTCAGCCCCAGCATTTT,CAIRGTGETQPQHF
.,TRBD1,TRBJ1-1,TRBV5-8,TGTGCCAGCAGCGAGGGACAGGGGACTGAAGCTTTCTTT,CASSEGQGTEAFF
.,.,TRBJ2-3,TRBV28,TGTGCCAGCAGTTTACCCCCCACAGATACGCAGTATTTT,CASSLPPTDTQYF
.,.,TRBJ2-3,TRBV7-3,TGTGCCAGCTCTGCCATAGCGACTAGCACAGATACGCAGTATTTT,CASSAIATSTDTQYF